This T cell receptor beta chain comes out of a study of blood T cell repertoires in COVID-19. On the study more broadly: The origin of the acute and convalescent COVID-19 samples was the United States, Italy and Spain. Sources were T cells, B-cell-depleted T cells, or PBMCs; the material itself was cDNA or gDNA.

The ends lost 1 base at V and 0 bases at J; junction bases unmatched: 2. Germline V CDR1 and CDR2: LGHNA, YSLEER. This CDR3 comprises 18 residues. Methods used by the authors: The assay estimated nucleated cells by amplifying reference gene primers. Here immunoSEQ multiplex PCR was the method, and the copy in TCRdb shows in-frame clones only, minus some. V, J and clone size were drawn from that table, and D and trimming were deduced from the DNA. The table records about 250,000 clones, roughly 88% of them present only once. One Seattle source followed patients from active infection through their disease course.

The sample taken for sequencing was peripheral blood. The TCR originated in a woman aged 25 to 39 with COVID-19, enrolled during active disease. This chain uses TRBV4-3 with TRBJ2-1; TRBD2 aligns across 14 bases. The CDR3 loop reads CASSQGLAGGISYNEQFF. The DNA for the CDR3 is TGCGCCAGCAGCCAAGGACTAGCGGGAGGGATCTCCTACAATGAGCAGTTCTTC.